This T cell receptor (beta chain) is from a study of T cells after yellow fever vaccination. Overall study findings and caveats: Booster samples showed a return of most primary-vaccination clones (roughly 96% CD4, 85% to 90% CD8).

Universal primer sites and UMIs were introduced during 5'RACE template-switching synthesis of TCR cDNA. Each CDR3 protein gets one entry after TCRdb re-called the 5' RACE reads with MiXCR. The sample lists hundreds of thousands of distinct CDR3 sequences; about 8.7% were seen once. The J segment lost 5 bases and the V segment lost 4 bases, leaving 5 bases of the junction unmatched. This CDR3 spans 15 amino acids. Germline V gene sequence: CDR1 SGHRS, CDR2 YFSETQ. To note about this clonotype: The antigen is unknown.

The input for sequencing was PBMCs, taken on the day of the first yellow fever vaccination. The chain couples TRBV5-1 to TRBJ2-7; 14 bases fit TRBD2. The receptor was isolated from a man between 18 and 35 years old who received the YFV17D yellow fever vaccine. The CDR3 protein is CASSPGGLAGDEQYF. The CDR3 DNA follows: TGCGCCAGCAGCCCGGGGGGACTAGCGGGGGACGAGCAGTACTTC.